The clone carrying this TCR beta chain has just one count. These data originate in a study of PD-L1 blockade in urothelial cancer. Germline CDR1 and CDR2: MNHNY and SVGAGI (reference sequence). This CDR3 is built from 14 residues. Trimming stripped 8 bases from V and 6 bases from J, with 17 bases between. Profiled with immunoSEQ multiplex PCR; TCRdb holds only in-frame clones, not every one. The data hold tens of thousands of clones, with around nine tenths observed a single time. The chain uses TRBV6-6 and TRBJ1-5; TRBD1 might be the D (6 bases). This TCR was sampled from a man aged 60 to 69 with urothelial cancer. The starting material was PBMCs, obtained around atezolizumab (anti-PD-L1) treatment. The DNA of the CDR3 is TGTGCCAGCTACCCGGGAGGGGGTATTCAGCCCCAGCATTTT. Translation: CASYPGGGIQPQHF.